Listed below are T cell receptor beta chains from one sample, sequenced in a study of blood T cell repertoires in COVID-19. The repertoire was sequenced with immunoSEQ multiplex PCR; TCRdb's copy has only in-frame clones and lacks some. Among around 86,000 clones listed, more than 75% were seen once. Sequencing input: peripheral blood. These TCRs come from a human donor in a cohort sampled during active COVID-19. Both conserved end residues are part of each CDR3. D genes are given only for firm matches. For some rows the clone size is stated as once, few or many, or as a class when expanded; others skip it.

J	size	V	D	DNA	CDR3
TRBJ2-5	-	TRBV7-7	TRBD2	TGTGCTAGCAGCGCCGGGACTAGCGGGAGGGTCCTACAAGAGACCCAGTACTTC	CASSAGTSGRVLQETQYF
TRBJ1-2	-	TRBV27	-	TGTGCCAGCGGGGCAGTCCCCTACCCAAACTATGGCTACACCTTC	CASGAVPYPNYGYTF
TRBJ1-1	-	TRBV3-1/TRBV3-2	-	TGTGCCAGCAGCCAATGGAGGTGGGGGGTAAGAACTGAAGCTTTCTTT	CASSQWRWGVRTEAFF
TRBJ1-2	-	TRBV28	TRBD1	TGTGCCAGCAGTTTAGGGACAGGGACCTCCTATGGCTACACCTTC	CASSLGTGTSYGYTF
TRBJ2-7	once	TRBV23-1	TRBD2	TGCGCCAGCAGTCAATCGGTGCGGGGGGGGAGCTCCTACGAGCAGTACTTC	CASSQSVRGGSSYEQYF
TRBJ2-3	-	TRBV7-9	TRBD2	TGTGCCAGCAGCTTATCCACTAGCGGGGGGACAGATACGCAGTATTTT	CASSLSTSGGTDTQYF
TRBJ1-1	-	TRBV18	-	TGTGCCAGCTCACCCGGGTCGGTTTCTTGGAACACTGAAGCTTTCTTT	CASSPGSVSWNTEAFF
TRBJ2-7	-	TRBV6-5	TRBD2	TGTGCCAGCAGTTCGACTAGCCGCGAGCAGTACTTC	CASSSTSREQYF
TRBJ1-1	-	TRBV7-2	-	TGTGCCAGCAACAAGCCGGGGTTAACTGAAGCTTTCTTT	CASNKPGLTEAFF
TRBJ2-1	few	TRBV2	-	TGTGCCAGCTCAAACGGACAGCGCGACAATGAGCAGTTCTTC	CASSNGQRDNEQFF
TRBJ2-1	-	TRBV15	-	TGTGCCACCAGCAGAGGCCAAGGGGACAATGAGCAGTTCTTC	CATSRGQGDNEQFF
TRBJ1-6	-	TRBV23-1	TRBD1	TGCGACGGCCGGTGGCCTACGATGTACAGGGGATATTCACCCCTCCACTTT	CDGRWPTMYRGYSPLHF
TRBJ2-7	-	TRBV2	-	TGTGCCAGCAGTGTGGAGACCCAACGCTACGAGCAGTACTTC	CASSVETQRYEQYF
TRBJ2-3	-	TRBV7-9	TRBD2	TGTGCCAGCTCCCTAGCGGGGTTAGATACGCAGTATTTT	CASSLAGLDTQYF
TRBJ2-2	-	TRBV6-2/TRBV6-3	-	TGTGCCAGCAGCCGCGGCGCACCCGGGGAGCTGTTTTTT	CASSRGAPGELFF
TRBJ2-2	few	TRBV28	TRBD1	TGTGCCAGCAGTTCCAGGGGGCGGAAGTCGGCCGGGGAGCTGTTTTTT	CASSSRGRKSAGELFF
TRBJ1-5	-	TRBV6-5	-	TGTGCCAGCAACCCTGGGGGGGCCAATCAGCCCCAGCATTTT	CASNPGGANQPQHF
TRBJ1-5	-	TRBV19	TRBD1	TGTGCCACCCTGACAGGGAGTAGCAATCAGCCCCAGCATTTT	CATLTGSSNQPQHF
TRBJ1-2	-	TRBV6-1	TRBD1	TGTGCCAGCAGTGACAACCAGGGGACAGGTGGCTACACCTTC	CASSDNQGTGGYTF
TRBJ1-2	few	TRBV5-4	TRBD1	TGTGCCAGCAGCCCCGGACAGGGCTATGGCTACACCTTC	CASSPGQGYGYTF
TRBJ2-3	-	TRBV6-1	-	TGTGCCAGCAGTGAAATGGAGGTAGTGGATACGCAGTATTTT	CASSEMEVVDTQYF
TRBJ1-2	-	TRBV5-1	TRBD1	TGCGCCAGCAGCCCCGGGACAGGGGGCGACGGCTACACCTTC	CASSPGTGGDGYTF
TRBJ2-2	-	TRBV4-1	TRBD2	TGCGCCAGCAGCCAAGTCCCTAGCGGGACGACCGGGGAGCTGTTTTTT	CASSQVPSGTTGELFF
TRBJ2-2	-	TRBV10-2	-	TGCGCCAGCAGTGAGACCGGACAGACGAACACCGGGGAGCTGTTTTTT	CASSETGQTNTGELFF
TRBJ2-7	-	TRBV5-1	TRBD2	TGCGCCAGCAGTCGGACTAGCGGGGGCCCTTCCTCCTACGAGCAGTACTTC	CASSRTSGGPSSYEQYF
TRBJ2-7	-	TRBV28	-	TGTGCCAGCAAGACACCACTAGGCGAGCAGTACTTC	CASKTPLGEQYF
TRBJ1-2	-	TRBV30	TRBD1	TGTGCCTTTGGACAGGTCGGCTACACCTTC	CAFGQVGYTF
TRBJ2-7	-	TRBV2	-	TGTGCCAGCAGTGATGGCGGGTACGAGCAGTACTTC	CASSDGGYEQYF
TRBJ2-3	-	TRBV5-6	-	TGTGCCAGCAGCTTGTTTACTACAGGGCAAGATACGCAGTATTTT	CASSLFTTGQDTQYF
TRBJ2-3	-	TRBV19	-	TGTGCCAGTAGCGGGAGCACAGATACGCAGTATTTT	CASSGSTDTQYF
TRBJ1-5	-	TRBV2	-	TGTGCCAGCAATGGGGACATCAATCAGCCCCAGCATTTT	CASNGDINQPQHF
TRBJ1-4	-	TRBV6-5	TRBD1	TGTGCCATACATCCCGGGACAGGGGGGAATGAAAAACTGTTTTTT	CAIHPGTGGNEKLFF
TRBJ2-7	-	TRBV6-6	-	TGTGCCAGCGGACAGTCCTACGAGCAGTACTTC	CASGQSYEQYF
TRBJ1-4	-	TRBV5-4	-	TGTGCCAGCAGCTTGGCCCCAGGAACTAATGAAAAACTGTTTTTT	CASSLAPGTNEKLFF
TRBJ2-7	-	TRBV18	-	TGTGCCAGCTCACCAGACCGGGAAATCTACGAGCAGTACTTC	CASSPDREIYEQYF
TRBJ1-1	-	TRBV30	-	TGTGCCTGGAGTTCCTTTACAGGTGAAGCTTTCTTT	CAWSSFTGEAFF
TRBJ1-4	-	TRBV10-2	-	TGCGCCAGCAGTGATACGGGGATTCGTGAAAAACTGTTTTTT	CASSDTGIREKLFF
TRBJ2-7	-	TRBV5-1	TRBD2	TGCGCCAGCAGCTATAGTAGCGGGAGCACCTACGAGCAGTACTTC	CASSYSSGSTYEQYF
TRBJ1-5	-	TRBV2	-	TGTGCCAGCAGGGGGGGGGCCTCCAATAGCAATCAGCCCCAGCATTTT	CASRGGASNSNQPQHF
TRBJ1-1	-	TRBV5-1	-	TGCGCCAGCAGCGAGACCCCCTCTAGGGGTGAAGCTTTCTTT	CASSETPSRGEAFF
TRBJ2-7	-	TRBV2	-	TGTGCCAGCATGAGGACAGTCCTTTTAGGGGAGCAGTACTTC	CASMRTVLLGEQYF
TRBJ2-1	-	TRBV3-1/TRBV3-2	-	TGTGCCAGCAGCCAAGTGGGGCTAGACGGGGGGCAGTTCTTC	CASSQVGLDGGQFF
TRBJ1-2	-	TRBV19	TRBD1	TGTGCCAGTAGTAACAGGGGCGCGGAGCATGGCTACACCTTC	CASSNRGAEHGYTF
TRBJ1-5	-	TRBV5-1	TRBD1	TGCGCCAGCAGCGCGACAGGGGACAGCAATCAGCCCCAGCATTTT	CASSATGDSNQPQHF
TRBJ1-2	-	TRBV18	TRBD1	TGTGCCAGCTCACGCCAGACAGGGGGTAACTATGGCTACACCTTC	CASSRQTGGNYGYTF
TRBJ1-2	-	TRBV5-5	TRBD1	TGTGCCAGCAGCGCGACAGGGGAGGGCGGCTACACCTTC	CASSATGEGGYTF
TRBJ2-5	-	TRBV4-1	TRBD2	TGCGCCAGCAGCCAAGATGGGGGGAGGGCCCAAGAGACCCAGTACTTC	CASSQDGGRAQETQYF
TRBJ2-5	-	TRBV4-1	TRBD2	TGCGCCAGCAGCCACCCGGGACTAGCCCAAGAGACCCAGTACTTC	CASSHPGLAQETQYF